This T cell receptor (beta chain) was obtained from a study of blood T cell repertoires in COVID-19. Study overall: Nucleic acid was either cDNA or gDNA, and it came from T cells, B-cell-depleted T cells, or PBMCs.

Repertoires were generated with immunoSEQ multiplex PCR, while TCRdb's copy carries only in-frame clones and drops some. This table has 170,000 or so clones, about 88% appearing once. The CDR3 has 14 amino acids. Per germline, CDR1 SGHVS and CDR2 FNYEAQ. V lost 5 bases, J lost 5 bases, and 15 bases lay in between. Sequencing was performed on peripheral blood. The chain has TRBV7-6 and TRBJ2-5; a possible D gene is TRBD2 (5 bases). The receptor was derived from a man in his late teens or twenties who had recovered from COVID-19. Here the CDR3 DNA reads TGTGCCAGCAGCCTCAGACGGGGTGGGGAGACCCAGTACTTC. Translating it yields CASSLRRGGETQYF.